This TCR beta chain appears in the sequencing data of a study of T cells in Graves' hyperthyroidism and ophthalmopathy. Per the germline V gene, CDR1 is KGHDR and CDR2 is SFDVKD. V lost 6 bases and J lost 3, with 11 bases in between. The CDR3 is made up of 13 amino acids. This clonotype came up a few times. Amplification targeted TCR beta CDR3 regions from RNA transcripts. In the first-round RT-PCR of the TCR CDR3, the HTBI primer set was used. TCRdb used MiXCR to reprocess the multiplex PCR reads, holding one entry per CDR3 protein. The sample lists fewer than 400,000 distinct CDR3 sequences; approximately 25% were seen once. The hyperthyroidism patients had all been newly diagnosed, and their disease duration was under 2 months. Their ages ranged from 18 to 65 years. Those patients with uncontrolled infection, other autoimmune disease, pregnancy or lactation were excluded.

This sequence originates from a man in his fifties or sixties with Graves' hyperthyroidism. The chain joins TRBV24-1 to TRBJ2-7, with a tentative D call TRBD1 (6 bases). Source material: blood. CDR3 DNA: TGTGCCACCAGTTACAGGGATAACTACGAGCAGTACTTC. It yields the protein CATSYRDNYEQYF.